The clone carrying this TCR beta chain is a singleton in its sample. Germline CDR1 is SGDLS and CDR2 is YYNGEE. The length of the CDR3 is 14 residues. V lost 0 bases, J lost 3 bases, and 1 base stayed unmatched. Per the study methods: By means of reference gene primer amplification, nucleated cell counts were estimated. The data were produced by immunoSEQ multiplex PCR, yet TCRdb's version contains in-frame clones alone and is incomplete. The V and J calls and clone size come from that table; D and trimming were worked out from the DNA. The sample carries roughly 80,000 clones, about 83% recorded once. These data originate in a study of blood T cell repertoires in COVID-19. Whole-study context: Sites across the United States, Italy and Spain contributed samples from acute and convalescent COVID-19. Sample material is recorded as cDNA or gDNA derived from T cells, B-cell-depleted T cells, or PBMCs.

This clonotype was obtained from a man aged 50-59 years with acute or convalescent COVID-19. The chain joins TRBV9 to TRBJ2-5; the match to TRBD2 covers 8 bases. Input material: peripheral blood. CDR3 residues: CASSVGSGEETQYF. In DNA form, the CDR3 reads TGTGCCAGCAGCGTAGGTAGCGGGGAAGAGACCCAGTACTTC.